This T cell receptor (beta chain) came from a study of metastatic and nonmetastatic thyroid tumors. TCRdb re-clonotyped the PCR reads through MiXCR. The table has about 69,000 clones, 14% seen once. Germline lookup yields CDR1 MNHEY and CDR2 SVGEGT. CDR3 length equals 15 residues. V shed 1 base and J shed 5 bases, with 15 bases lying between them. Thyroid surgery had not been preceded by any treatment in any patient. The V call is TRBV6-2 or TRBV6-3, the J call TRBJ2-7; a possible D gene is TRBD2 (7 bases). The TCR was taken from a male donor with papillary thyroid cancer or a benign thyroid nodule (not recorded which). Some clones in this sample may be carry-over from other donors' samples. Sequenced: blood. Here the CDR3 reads CASSYWGGRNDEQYF. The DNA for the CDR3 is TGTGCCAGCAGTTACTGGGGGGGCCGCAACGACGAGCAGTACTTC.